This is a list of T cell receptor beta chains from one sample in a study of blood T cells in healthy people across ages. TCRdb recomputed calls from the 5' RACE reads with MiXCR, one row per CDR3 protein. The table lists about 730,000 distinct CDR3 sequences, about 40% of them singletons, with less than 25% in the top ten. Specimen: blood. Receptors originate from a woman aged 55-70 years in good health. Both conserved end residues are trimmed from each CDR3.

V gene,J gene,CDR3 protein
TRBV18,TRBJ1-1,ASSPPKPLNTEAF
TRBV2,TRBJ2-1,ASSTATGEMINEQF
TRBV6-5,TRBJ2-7,ASTSRGGEQY
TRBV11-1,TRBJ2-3,ASSFEGGDTQY
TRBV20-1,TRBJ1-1,SAYGRNTEAF
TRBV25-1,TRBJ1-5,ASSDSYQTGGNQPQH
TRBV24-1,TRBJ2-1,ATSDPSGRSNEQF
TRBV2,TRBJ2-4,ASSFQNIQY
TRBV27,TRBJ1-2,ASSARRDEYGYT
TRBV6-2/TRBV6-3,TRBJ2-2,ASSYKTGVGELF
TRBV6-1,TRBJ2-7,ASRPKTGSRYEQY
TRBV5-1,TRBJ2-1,ASSLRLAGGAYNEQF
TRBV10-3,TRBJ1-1,AISETVGQGFNTEAF
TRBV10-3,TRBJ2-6,AISDGQAGANVLT
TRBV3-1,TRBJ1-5,ASSPTNGDQPQH
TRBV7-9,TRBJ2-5,ASSLGEMTSGTETQY
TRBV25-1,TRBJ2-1,ASSGYRANEQF
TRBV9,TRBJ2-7,ASSVGIGLGEQY
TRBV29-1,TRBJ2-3,SVDLSTDTQY
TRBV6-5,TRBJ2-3,ASSSLSFTDTQY
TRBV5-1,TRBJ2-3,ASSPGISTDTQY
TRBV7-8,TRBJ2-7,ASSFDSSYEQY
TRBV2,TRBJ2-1,ASTLGQYNEQF
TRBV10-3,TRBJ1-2,AISESETNYGYT
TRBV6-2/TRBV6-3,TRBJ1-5,ARSNPDSHSNQPQH
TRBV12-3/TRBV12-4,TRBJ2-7,ASTVQGSSYEQY
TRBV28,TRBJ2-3,ASSFPGLDTDTQY
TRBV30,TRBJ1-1,AWNSVTEAF
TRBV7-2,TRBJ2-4,ASSLALGKNIQY
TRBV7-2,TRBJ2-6,ARPNLSGTASSGANVLT
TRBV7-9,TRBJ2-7,ASSSTDAPRYEQY
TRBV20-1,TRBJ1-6,SAIGYNSPLH
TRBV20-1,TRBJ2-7,SANTDYEQY
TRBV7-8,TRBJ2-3,ASTRGTSGRIADTQY
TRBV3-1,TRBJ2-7,ASSREGGFGEQY
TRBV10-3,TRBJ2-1,AIRGGVHNEQF
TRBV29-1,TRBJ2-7,SVSTVSYEQY
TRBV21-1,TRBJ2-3,ASSPRLAGGLTDTQY
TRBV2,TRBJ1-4,ASRGRTVGEKLF
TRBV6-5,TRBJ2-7,ASRSSEPTYEQY
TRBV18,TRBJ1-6,ASSPGTRDVDSPLH
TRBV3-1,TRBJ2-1,ASSQDGYYVAGVDNEQF
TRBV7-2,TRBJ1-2,ASTDGGWGYGYT
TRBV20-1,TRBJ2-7,SAASGGASYEQY
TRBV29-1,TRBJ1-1,STGRDRVSEAF
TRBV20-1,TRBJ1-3,SASDTSGNTIY